This T cell receptor (beta chain) derives from a study of T-cell reconstitution after alpha-beta-depleted transplantation in children. Concerning this clonotype itself: Its matching antigen is unknown.

Overall study findings and caveats: Among T cells one year after transplant, newly produced cells accounted for most counts and diversity. The study traced high day-60 TCRbeta diversity in some patients to surviving recipient T cells and thymic progenitors. Several hundred graft clones that had expanded were reportedly the source of alpha-beta T cells about two months after transplant.

Researchers prepared the TCRbeta library using unique molecular identifiers, the study reports. One entry per CDR3 protein, called by TCRdb with MiXCR from the PCR reads. The sample includes fewer than 1 million distinct CDR3 sequences, around 17% seen only once; the top ten take around 5%. Sequencing was performed on PBMCs, mostly from graft donor cells, taken 360 days after TCRalphabeta/CD19-depleted stem cell transplant. The receptor was derived from a male patient between 5 and 17 years old who had a stem cell transplant for acute lymphoblastic leukemia, so the T cells may come from the graft donor.

CDR3 sequence: CSASSSGTSYGYTF. The CDR3 DNA is TGCAGTGCTAGTTCGAGTGGAACAAGCTATGGCTACACCTTC. The chain is built from TRBV20-1 and TRBJ1-2; no definite D call. The V end lost 3 bases, the J end lost 4 bases, and 15 bases lay between the germline ends. Germline CDR1 is DFQATT and CDR2 is SNEGSKA (reference sequence). The CDR3 has 14 residues.